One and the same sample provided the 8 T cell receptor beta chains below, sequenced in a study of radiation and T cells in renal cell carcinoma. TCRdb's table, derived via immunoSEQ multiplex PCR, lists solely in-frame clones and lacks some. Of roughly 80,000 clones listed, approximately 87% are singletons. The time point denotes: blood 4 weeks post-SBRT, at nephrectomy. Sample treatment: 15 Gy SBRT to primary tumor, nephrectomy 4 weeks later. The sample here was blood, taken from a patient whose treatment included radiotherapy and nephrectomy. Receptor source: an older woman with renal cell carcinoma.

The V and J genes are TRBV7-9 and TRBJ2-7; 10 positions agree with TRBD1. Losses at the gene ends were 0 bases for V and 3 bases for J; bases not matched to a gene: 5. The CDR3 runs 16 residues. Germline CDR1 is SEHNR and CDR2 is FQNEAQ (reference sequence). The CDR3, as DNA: TGTGCCAGCAGCTTAGCGAAGGGACAGGGGCTCTACGAGCAGTACTTC. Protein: CASSLAKGQGLYEQYF.

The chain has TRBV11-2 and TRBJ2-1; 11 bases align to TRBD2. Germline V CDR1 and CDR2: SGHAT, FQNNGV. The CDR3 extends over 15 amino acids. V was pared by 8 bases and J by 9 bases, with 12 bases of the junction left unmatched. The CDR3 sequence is CASAAGSGRDGEQFF. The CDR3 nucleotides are TGTGCCAGCGCGGCGGGTAGCGGGAGGGATGGTGAGCAGTTCTTC.

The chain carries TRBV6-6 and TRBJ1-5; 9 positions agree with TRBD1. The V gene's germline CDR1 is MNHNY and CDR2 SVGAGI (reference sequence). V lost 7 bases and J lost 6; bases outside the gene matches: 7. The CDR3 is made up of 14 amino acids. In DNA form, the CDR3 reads TGTGCCAGCACTCTATCGGGACAGGGTCAGCCCCAGCATTTT. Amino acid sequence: CASTLSGQGQPQHF.

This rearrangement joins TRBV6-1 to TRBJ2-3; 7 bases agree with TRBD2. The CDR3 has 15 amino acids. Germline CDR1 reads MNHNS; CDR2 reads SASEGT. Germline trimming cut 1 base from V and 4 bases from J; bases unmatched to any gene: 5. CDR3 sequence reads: CASSEVGGGPDTQYF. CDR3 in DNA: TGTGCCAGCAGTGAAGTCGGGGGAGGGCCAGATACGCAGTATTTT.

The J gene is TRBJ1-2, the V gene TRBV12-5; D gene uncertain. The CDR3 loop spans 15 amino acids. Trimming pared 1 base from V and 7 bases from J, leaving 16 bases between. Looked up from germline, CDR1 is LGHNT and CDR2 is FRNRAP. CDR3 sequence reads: CASGLAPSSKGGYTF. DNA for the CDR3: TGTGCTAGTGGTTTGGCACCTAGTTCCAAGGGTGGCTACACCTTC.

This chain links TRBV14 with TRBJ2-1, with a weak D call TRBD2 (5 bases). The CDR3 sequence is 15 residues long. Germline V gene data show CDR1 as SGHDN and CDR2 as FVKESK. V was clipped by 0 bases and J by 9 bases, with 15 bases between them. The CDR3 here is CASSQDGVPLREQFF. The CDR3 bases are TGTGCCAGCAGCCAAGACGGGGTTCCTTTACGTGAGCAGTTCTTC. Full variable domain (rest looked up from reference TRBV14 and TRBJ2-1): EAGVTQFPSHSVIEKGQTVTLRCDPISGHDNLYWYRRVMGKEIKFLLHFVKESKQDESGMPNNRFLAERTGGTYSTLKVQPAELEDSGVYFCASSQDGVPLREQFFGPGTRLTVL.

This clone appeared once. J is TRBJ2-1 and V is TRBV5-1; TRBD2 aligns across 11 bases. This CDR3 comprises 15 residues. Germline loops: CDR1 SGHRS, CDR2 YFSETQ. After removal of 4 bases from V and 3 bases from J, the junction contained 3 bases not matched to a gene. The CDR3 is CASSPGLAVYNEQFF. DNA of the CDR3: TGCGCCAGCAGCCCGGGACTAGCGGTCTACAATGAGCAGTTCTTC.

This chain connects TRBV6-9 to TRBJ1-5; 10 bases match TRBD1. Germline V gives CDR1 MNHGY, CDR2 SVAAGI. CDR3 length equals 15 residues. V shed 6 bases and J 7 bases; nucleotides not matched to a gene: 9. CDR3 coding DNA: TGTGCCAGCAGACCGGGACAGGGGAAATACCAGCCCCAGCATTTT. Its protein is CASRPGQGKYQPQHF.